This TCR beta chain comes out of a study of post-analysis software for immune sequencing data. Study context: The disease courses covered relapsing-remitting, secondary progressive and progressive-relapsing multiple sclerosis. Overall study results and limits: Controls had lower frequencies than patients of roughly five TRBV segments, which included TRBV5-6, TRBV5-1 and TRBV20-1.

Per germline, CDR1 LNHNV and CDR2 YYDKDF (reference sequence). The CDR3 length is 13 residues. V lost 2 bases and J lost 6, with 11 bases in between. As regards this clonotype: Its antigen is not identified.

Tagging with unique molecular identifiers was a feature of the TCR beta cDNA libraries. TCRdb re-analysed the PCR reads in MiXCR, keeping a single row per CDR3 protein. The sample shows hundreds of thousands of distinct CDR3 sequences, approximately 33% of them seen only once. The clonotype was recovered from a girl between 10 and 17 years old with multiple sclerosis. What was sequenced was blood. The chain is built from TRBV15 and TRBJ2-7, with a possible D match to TRBD1 (6 bases). The CDR3 here is CATSRKSDSEQYF. As DNA, the CDR3 is TGTGCCACCAGCAGAAAATCGGACAGCGAGCAGTACTTC.